Sequencing of this T cell receptor (beta chain) was carried out in a study of blood T cell repertoires in COVID-19. Study summary: Researchers got acute and convalescent COVID-19 samples from the United States, Italy and Spain.

The length of the CDR3 is 15 residues. The V segment lost 3 bases and the J segment 3 bases; nucleotides outside the gene matches: 5. Germline CDR1 and CDR2: WSHSY and SAAADI. Study members were between about 18 and 90 years old and lived in over 20 US regions. Donors of Cohort 3 who recovered were those that had two negative PCRs, clearance, or symptom resolution. As processed by the authors: Estimates of nucleated cell counts were drawn from the amplification of reference gene primers. The table came from immunoSEQ multiplex PCR; TCRdb's copy has only in-frame clones and leaves some out. Clone size and the V and J calls come from that table; the DNA yielded D and trimming. The sample carries around 170,000 clones, approximately 80% recorded once.

The sequenced sample was PBMCs or T cells enriched from blood (not recorded which). The sequence derives from a man aged 50 to 60 who had recovered from COVID-19. This chain uses TRBV10-2 with TRBJ2-1, with TRBD2 matching 7 bases. CDR3 protein: CASSDQRGLYNEQFF. The CDR3, as DNA: TGCGCCAGCAGTGACCAGCGGGGCCTCTACAATGAGCAGTTCTTC.